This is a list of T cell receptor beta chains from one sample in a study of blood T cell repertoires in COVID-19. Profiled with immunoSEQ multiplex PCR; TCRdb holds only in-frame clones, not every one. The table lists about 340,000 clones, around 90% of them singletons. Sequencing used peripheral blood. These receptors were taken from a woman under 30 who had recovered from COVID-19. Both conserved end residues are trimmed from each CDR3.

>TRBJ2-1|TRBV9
ASSPWRGNEQF
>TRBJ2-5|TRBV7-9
ASSSPTSGSVGETQY
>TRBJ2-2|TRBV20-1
SASEGLTGELF
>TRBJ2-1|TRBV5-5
ASSLVGTSGRAVKF
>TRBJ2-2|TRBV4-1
ASSLWMGGANTGELF
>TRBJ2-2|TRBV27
ASSFNGQISFSTGELF
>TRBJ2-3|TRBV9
ASSVGLASGGTDTQY
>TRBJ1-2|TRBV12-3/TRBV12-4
ATSGGGGYT
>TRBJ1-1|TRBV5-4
ASSSGQPNTEAF
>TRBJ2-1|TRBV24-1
ATSDPLAGANNEQF
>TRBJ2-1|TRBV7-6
ASSPGRELANEQF
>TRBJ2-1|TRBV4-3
ASSQDGTRGRHEQF
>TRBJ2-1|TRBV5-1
ASSAPSYSNEQF
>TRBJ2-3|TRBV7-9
ASSSTGGPDTQY
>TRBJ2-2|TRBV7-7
ASSVSGIDTGELF
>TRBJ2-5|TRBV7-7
ASSLSSGQAQETQY
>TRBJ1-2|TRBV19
ASADPPNYGYT
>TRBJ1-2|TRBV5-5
ASRTQGAPSGYT
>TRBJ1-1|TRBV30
ACVGGDTEAF
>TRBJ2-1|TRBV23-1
ASSPRRRNEQF
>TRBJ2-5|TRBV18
ASSPPASGRQETQY
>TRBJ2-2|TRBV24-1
ATSDLVQGPTSGSSNTGELF
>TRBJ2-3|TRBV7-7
ASSPGTSGPLGVDTQY
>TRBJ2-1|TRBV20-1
SASSDRGIHNEQF
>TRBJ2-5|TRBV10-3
AISDGLAGETQY
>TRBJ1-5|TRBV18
ASSQGTGLYQPQH
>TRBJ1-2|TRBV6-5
ASSSLDRGAYGYT
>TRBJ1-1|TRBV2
ASELHTLEAF
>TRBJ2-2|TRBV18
ASSPPTSSGELF
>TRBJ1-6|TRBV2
ASREEDYLH
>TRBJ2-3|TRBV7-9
ASSLRQSSTDTQY
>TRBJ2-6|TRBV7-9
ASSHPLGRGASGANVLT
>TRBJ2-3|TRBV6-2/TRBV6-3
ASSSKRTDTQY
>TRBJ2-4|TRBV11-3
ASSLDRRRGKNIQY
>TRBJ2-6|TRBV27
ASSLRRTNSGANVLT
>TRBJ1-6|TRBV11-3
ASNDRANSPLH
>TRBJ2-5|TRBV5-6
ASSLAADRAGETQY
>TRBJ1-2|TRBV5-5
ASTEEDYGYT
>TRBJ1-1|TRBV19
ASSVGHQILNTEAF
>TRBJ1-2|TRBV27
ASSLRGGHGYT
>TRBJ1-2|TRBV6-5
ASSHRPGQGYGYT
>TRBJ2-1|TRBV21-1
ASSNEHHGTHNEQF
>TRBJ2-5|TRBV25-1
ASSRPLAQETQY
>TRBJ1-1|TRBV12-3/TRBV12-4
ASSGRVITEAF
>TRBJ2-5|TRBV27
ASKVAGGVETQY
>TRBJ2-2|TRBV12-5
ASGFLPSGITGELF
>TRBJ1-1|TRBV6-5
ASSYRRGTEAF
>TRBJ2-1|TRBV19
ASSAQLVLEQF
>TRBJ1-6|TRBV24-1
ATSDQYNSPLH
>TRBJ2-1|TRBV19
ASRSSGRYNEQF
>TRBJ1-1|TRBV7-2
ASSLSRDTEAF
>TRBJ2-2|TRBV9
ASAVGSGSSGELF
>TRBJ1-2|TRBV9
ASSPFRGDSSDYGYT
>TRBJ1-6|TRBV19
ASSLEGNSPLH
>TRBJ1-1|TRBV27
ASSLQGARAF
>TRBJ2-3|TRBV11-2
ASSFSVPGAGVDTQY
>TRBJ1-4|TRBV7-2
ASSSSGEKLF
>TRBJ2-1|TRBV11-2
ASSRRGLAPYNEQF
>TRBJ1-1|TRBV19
ASNRRRRDTEAF
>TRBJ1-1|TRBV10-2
ASSEGGTEAF